These T cell receptor beta chains were read from a single sample in a study of blood T cell repertoires in COVID-19. Assay: immunoSEQ multiplex PCR; the TCRdb copy retains only in-frame clones and omits some. The sample records about 240,000 clones, around 89% being singletons. Sequences were obtained from PBMCs or T cells enriched from blood (not recorded which). The receptors originated from a woman between 25 and 40 years old who had recovered from COVID-19. The conserved cysteine and the conserved F or W are not part of the CDR3 here. A D gene is named only where the DNA matches it firmly.

>TRBV6-5|TRBJ1-2|NA
ASSQQGWGYT
>TRBV21-1|TRBJ2-7|NA
ASSKMMDRGPLRYEQY
>TRBV30|TRBJ1-4|NA
AWSKPTAKDIEKLF
>TRBV11-2|TRBJ2-7|NA
ASSPGGGGSYEQY
>TRBV28|TRBJ2-3|TRBD1
ASNTRTGTLDTQY
>TRBV9|TRBJ2-2|NA
ASSVAPRRNTGELF
>TRBV4-3|TRBJ1-3|NA
ASSQDLGPGNTIY
>TRBV29-1|TRBJ1-4|TRBD1
SVSGGPSNEKLF
>TRBV28|TRBJ1-2|NA
ASSPGQSYGYT
>TRBV4-1|TRBJ1-1|NA
ASSQLGGNGFRSF
>TRBV29-1|TRBJ1-2|NA
SAYRTDGYT